The rows below give T cell receptor beta chains drawn from one sample of a study of STAT5B mutations in CD4+ large granular lymphocyte leukemia. The table came from immunoSEQ multiplex PCR; TCRdb's copy has only in-frame clones and leaves some out. The sample lists fewer than 35,000 clones, roughly 75% occurring once. Sequenced input: CD4+ T cells from blood buffy coats. The receptor set was obtained from a human donor in good health. Both conserved end residues are part of each CDR3. The D gene is left open where the match is weak. Expanded clones are given a class, and other clones once, few, many or no size at all.

size: NA
V: TRBV5-1
length: 14
J: TRBJ1-4
D: NA
CDR3: CASREAATNEKLFF
DNA: TGCGCCAGCCGGGAGGCCGCAACTAATGAAAAACTGTTTTTT

size: NA
V: TRBV4-3
length: 13
J: TRBJ2-5
D: NA
CDR3: CASSQVFGETQYF
DNA: TGCGCCAGCAGCCAAGTTTTTGGGGAGACCCAGTACTTC

size: NA
V: TRBV10-1
length: 16
J: TRBJ2-2
D: TRBD1
CDR3: CASSDPGQGNTGELFF
DNA: TGCGCCAGCAGTGATCCGGGACAGGGAAACACCGGGGAGCTGTTTTTT

size: NA
V: TRBV27
length: 15
J: TRBJ2-2
D: TRBD1
CDR3: CASSSTGLGTGELFF
DNA: TGTGCCAGCAGCTCGACAGGGTTGGGCACCGGGGAGCTGTTTTTT

size: NA
V: TRBV5-4
length: 16
J: TRBJ2-7
D: NA
CDR3: CASSLAPGQVDYEQYF
DNA: TGTGCCAGCAGCTTGGCCCCCGGGCAGGTGGACTACGAGCAGTACTTC

size: NA
V: TRBV4-1
length: 17
J: TRBJ2-7
D: NA
CDR3: CASSQDRGMSPSYEQYF
DNA: TGCGCCAGCAGCCAAGATAGGGGGATGTCCCCCTCCTACGAGCAGTACTTC

size: NA
V: TRBV5-1
length: 13
J: TRBJ2-1
D: NA
CDR3: CASSFGGYNEQFF
DNA: TGCGCCAGCAGCTTCGGGGGATACAATGAGCAGTTCTTC

size: NA
V: TRBV27
length: 14
J: TRBJ1-5
D: NA
CDR3: CASRGTVRNQPQHF
DNA: TGTGCCAGCAGGGGGACTGTCCGCAATCAGCCCCAGCATTTT

size: NA
V: TRBV11-3
length: 16
J: TRBJ1-5
D: TRBD1
CDR3: CASSFWGQAGNQPQHF
DNA: TGTGCCAGCAGCTTTTGGGGACAGGCGGGCAATCAGCCCCAGCATTTT

size: once
V: TRBV4-3
length: 15
J: TRBJ2-2
D: TRBD1
CDR3: CASSQFYRGPGELFF
DNA: TGCGCCAGCAGCCAATTTTACAGGGGGCCCGGGGAGCTGTTTTTT

size: NA
V: TRBV6-4
length: 17
J: TRBJ2-5
D: NA
CDR3: CASSDSLQAGEKETQYF
DNA: TGTGCCAGCAGTGACTCGTTGCAAGCGGGTGAGAAAGAGACCCAGTACTTC

size: NA
V: TRBV11-2
length: 14
J: TRBJ2-1
D: TRBD2
CDR3: CASSSRLAGNEQFF
DNA: TGTGCCAGCAGCTCCCGACTAGCGGGTAATGAGCAGTTCTTC

size: NA
V: TRBV28
length: 16
J: TRBJ1-1
D: NA
CDR3: CATRQALFYMNTEAFF
DNA: TGTGCCACCCGACAGGCACTCTTCTACATGAACACTGAAGCTTTCTTT

size: NA
V: TRBV30
length: 12
J: TRBJ2-1
D: NA
CDR3: CAWSRSVGEQFF
DNA: TGTGCCTGGAGTAGATCCGTTGGTGAGCAGTTCTTC

size: once
V: TRBV6-6
length: 15
J: TRBJ1-3
D: NA
CDR3: CASEDTGSSGNTIYF
DNA: TGTGCCAGCGAGGATACGGGAAGCTCTGGAAACACCATATATTTT

size: NA
V: TRBV27
length: 14
J: TRBJ1-5
D: NA
CDR3: CASSFDHRVGPQHF
DNA: TGTGCCAGCAGTTTCGACCACAGGGTCGGGCCCCAGCATTTT